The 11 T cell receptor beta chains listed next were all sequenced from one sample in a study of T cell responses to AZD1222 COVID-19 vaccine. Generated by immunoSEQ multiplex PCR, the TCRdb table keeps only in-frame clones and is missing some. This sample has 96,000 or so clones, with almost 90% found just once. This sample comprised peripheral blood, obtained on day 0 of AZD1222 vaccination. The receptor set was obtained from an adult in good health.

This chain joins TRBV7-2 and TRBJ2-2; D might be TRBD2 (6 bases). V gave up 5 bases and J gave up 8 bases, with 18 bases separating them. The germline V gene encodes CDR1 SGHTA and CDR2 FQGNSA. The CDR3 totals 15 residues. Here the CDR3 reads CASSPGTPRGGELFF. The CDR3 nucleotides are TGTGCCAGCAGCCCTGGGACTCCTAGGGGTGGGGAGCTGTTTTTT.

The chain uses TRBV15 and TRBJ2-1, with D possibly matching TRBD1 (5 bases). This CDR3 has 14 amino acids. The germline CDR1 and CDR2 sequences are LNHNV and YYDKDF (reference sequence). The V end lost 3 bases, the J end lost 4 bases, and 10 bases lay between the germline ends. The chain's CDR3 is CATSRTDQYNEQFF. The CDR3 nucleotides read TGTGCCACCAGCAGGACAGACCAGTACAATGAGCAGTTCTTC.

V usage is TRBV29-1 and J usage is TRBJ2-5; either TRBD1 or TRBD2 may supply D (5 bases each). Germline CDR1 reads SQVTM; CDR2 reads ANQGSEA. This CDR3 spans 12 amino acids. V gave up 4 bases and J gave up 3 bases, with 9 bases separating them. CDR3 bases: TGCAGCGTTGGGCAGGGAGAAGAGACCCAGTACTTC. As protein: CSVGQGEETQYF. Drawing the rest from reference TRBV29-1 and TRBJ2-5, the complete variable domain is SAVISQKPSRDICQRGTSLTIQCQVDSQVTMMFWYRQQPGQSLTLIATANQGSEATYESGFVIDKFPISRPNLTFSTLTVSNMSPEDSSIYLCSVGQGEETQYFGPGTRLLVL.

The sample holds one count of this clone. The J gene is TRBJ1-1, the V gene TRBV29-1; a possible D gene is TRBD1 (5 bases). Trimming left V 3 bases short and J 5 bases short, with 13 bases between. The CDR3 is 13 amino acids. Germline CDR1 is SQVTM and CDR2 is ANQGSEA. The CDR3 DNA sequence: TGCAGCGTTGATGGGCAGGGTGCAACTGAAGCTTTCTTT. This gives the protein CSVDGQGATEAFF.

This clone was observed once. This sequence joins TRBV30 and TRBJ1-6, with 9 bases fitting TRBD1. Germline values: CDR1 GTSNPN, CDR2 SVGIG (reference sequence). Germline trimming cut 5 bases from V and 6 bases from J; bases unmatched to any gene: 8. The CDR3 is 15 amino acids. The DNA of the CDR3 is TGTGCCTGGGGGGGCTGGGACAGGGTTAATTCACCCCTCCACTTT. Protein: CAWGGWDRVNSPLHF.

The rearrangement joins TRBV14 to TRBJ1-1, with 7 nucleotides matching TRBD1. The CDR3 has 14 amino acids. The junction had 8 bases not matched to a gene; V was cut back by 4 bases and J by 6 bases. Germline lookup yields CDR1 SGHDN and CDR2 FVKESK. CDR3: CASSPVTGEAEAFF. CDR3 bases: TGTGCCAGCAGCCCAGTTACAGGGGAGGCTGAAGCTTTCTTT.

The CDR3 protein is CASSAYIAGGSYEQYF. DNA for the CDR3: TGTGCCAGCAGCGCATACATAGCGGGAGGATCCTACGAGCAGTACTTC. The chain uses TRBV9 and TRBJ2-7; 10 bases match TRBD2. Per germline, CDR1 SGDLS and CDR2 YYNGEE. The V segment lost 3 bases and the J segment 1 base; nucleotides outside the gene matches: 7. CDR3 size: 16 residues. The full variable domain, with the rest looked up from reference TRBV9 and TRBJ2-7, is DSGVTQTPKHLITATGQRVTLRCSPRSGDLSVYWYQQSLDQGLQFLIQYYNGEERAKGNILERFSAQQFPDLHSELNLSSLELGDSALYFCASSAYIAGGSYEQYFGPGTRLTVT.

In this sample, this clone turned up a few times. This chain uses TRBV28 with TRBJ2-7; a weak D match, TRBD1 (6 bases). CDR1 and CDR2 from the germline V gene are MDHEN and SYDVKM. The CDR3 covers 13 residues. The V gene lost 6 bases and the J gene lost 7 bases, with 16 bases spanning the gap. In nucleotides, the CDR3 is TGTGCCAGCAGCGTCAGGGGTCCCGCGGAGCAGTACTTC. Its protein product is CASSVRGPAEQYF.

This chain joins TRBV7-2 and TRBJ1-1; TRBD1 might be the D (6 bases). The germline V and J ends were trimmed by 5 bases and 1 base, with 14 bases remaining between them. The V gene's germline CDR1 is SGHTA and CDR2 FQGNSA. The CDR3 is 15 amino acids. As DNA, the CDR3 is TGTGCCAGCAGCGCAACAGGGCTATGGAACACTGAAGCTTTCTTT. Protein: CASSATGLWNTEAFF.

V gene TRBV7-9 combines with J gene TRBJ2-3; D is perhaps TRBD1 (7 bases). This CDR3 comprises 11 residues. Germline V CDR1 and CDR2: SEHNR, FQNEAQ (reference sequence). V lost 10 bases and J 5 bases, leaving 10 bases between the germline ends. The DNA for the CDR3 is TGTGCCAACCAGGGGGGAGATACGCAGTATTTT. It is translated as CANQGGDTQYF.

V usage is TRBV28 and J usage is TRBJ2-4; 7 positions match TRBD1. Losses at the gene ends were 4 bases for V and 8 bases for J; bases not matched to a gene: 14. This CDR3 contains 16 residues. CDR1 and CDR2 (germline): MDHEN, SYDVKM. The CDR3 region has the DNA TGTGCCAGCAGTTCACCGACAGGGATTTCTTACTACATTCAGTACTTC. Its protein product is CASSSPTGISYYIQYF. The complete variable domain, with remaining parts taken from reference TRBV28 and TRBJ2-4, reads DVKVTQSSRYLVKRTGEKVFLECVQDMDHENMFWYRQDPGLGLRLIYFSYDVKMKEKGDIPEGYSVSREKKERFSLILESASTNQTSMYLCASSSPTGISYYIQYFGAGTRLSVL.